This entry features one T cell receptor (beta chain) sequence. The specificity of this receptor is unknown. There are no base qualities to consult, and no much larger clone falls within one base. V and J lose 0 bases and 3 bases, and a span of 7 bases separates them. The CDR3 runs 14 residues from the cysteine to the phenylalanine. Kept here is only the CDR3 DNA, which spans 42 bases and is read in frame from base 1. CDR1 and CDR2 are read off the germline V gene as KGHDR and SFDVKD. The immunoSEQ Assay was used to sequence TCRbeta CDR3 regions. After extraction, genomic DNA underwent amplification by bias-controlled multiplex PCR, followed by high-throughput sequencing. The source study handled its data this way. To quantify the absolute abundance of each unique TCRbeta CDR3 region, sequences were collapsed and filtered. T cell fraction was estimated by normalizing TCRbeta template counts to usable DNA, which was measured by amplifying reference genes present in all nucleated cells. Repertoire TCRs were annotated as SARS-CoV-2-specific by exact matching of V gene, CDR3 amino acid sequence and J gene to a known reactive TCR set. The reference SARS-CoV-2 TCR set came from MIRA and was filtered for enrichment in COVID-19-positive ImmuneCODE repertoires, removing public or cross-reactive TCRs. Using the MIRA antigens, annotated TCRs were further analysed by specific ORF or by position within an ORF. Depth was the summed frequency of annotated unique rearrangements, while breadth was defined as annotated unique rearrangements over total unique productive rearrangements. Two-sided Wilcoxon rank-sum tests were applied when comparing TCR breadth between groups. In its TCRdb copy, this immuneACCESS table keeps in-frame sequences only and misses some clones. Where compared with another copy, unresolved V genes explain less than half of these, and the others have no known cause. V, J and clone size were drawn from that table, and D and trimming were deduced from the DNA. This sample gives hundreds of thousands of clones in total; approximately 89% of them show up just once. The ten largest clones take up around 3% of the sample.

The data are from a study of Ad26.COV2.S vaccination and SARS-CoV-2 variants (dated by TCRdb to 2020 to 2023). Regarding the study in general: Donors in the vaccine arm were drawn from COV1001, a phase I-IIa trial of Ad26.COV2.S in healthy adults that was multicentre, randomized, double-blind and placebo-controlled. Dosing of Ad26.COV2.S was intramuscular, at either 5x10^10 or 1x10^11 viral particles, delivered as one shot or as two shots spaced 56 days apart. Sequencing of the TCRbeta repertoire served to evaluate the specificity and breadth of SARS-CoV-2-reactive T cell receptors following Ad26.COV2.S vaccination. The TCR-sequenced set comprised about 32 samples: around 20 Ad26.COV2.S vaccine recipients, 5 placebo recipients and 8 SARS-CoV-2 convalescent individuals. Participants in the trial were split at random into five groups of five each, receiving low-dose or high-dose Ad26.COV2.S once or twice, or else placebo on both occasions. Investigators did not know the trial group allocation while performing experiments and assessing outcomes. The full study reports these points: The study lacked the statistical power to compare responses across vaccine doses or regimens. After vaccination, spike-specific CD8+ and CD4+ T cell responses were reported to show substantial breadth. Ad26.COV2.S recipients had higher spike-specific TCR breadth than placebo recipients (P = 0.0014). Comparable non-spike TCR breadth was observed between vaccine and placebo recipients, consistent with only spike being contained in the vaccine. According to the authors, total T cell responses may have been underestimated by the TCR breadth and depth analyses.

The treatment or condition label, read with the paper, signifies: 15 to 20 received Ad26.COV2.S at low or high dose, single or two shots; several received placebo; per-sample allocation not given. Repertoires of vaccine and placebo recipients were sequenced from samples taken on day 63 after the first injection. Between 29 July and 7 August 2020, Cohort 1b enrolled about two dozen adults aged 18-55 years at one site in Boston, USA. Ad26.COV2.S consisted of a replication-incompetent adenovirus type 26 vector by which a prefusion-stabilized SARS-CoV-2 spike protein from the original Wuhan strain was expressed.

The chain is assembled from TRBV24-1 and TRBJ1-2, with the D gene not clear enough to name. Sequences were derived from peripheral blood, sampled in a trial of Ad26.COV2.S vaccine versus placebo. This receptor was taken from a person between 18 and 65 years old who received the Ad26.COV2.S COVID-19 vaccine or a placebo. DNA sequence: TGTGCCACCAGTGATTTGTCCGTAGACTATGGCTACACCTTC. This translates into CATSDLSVDYGYTF.